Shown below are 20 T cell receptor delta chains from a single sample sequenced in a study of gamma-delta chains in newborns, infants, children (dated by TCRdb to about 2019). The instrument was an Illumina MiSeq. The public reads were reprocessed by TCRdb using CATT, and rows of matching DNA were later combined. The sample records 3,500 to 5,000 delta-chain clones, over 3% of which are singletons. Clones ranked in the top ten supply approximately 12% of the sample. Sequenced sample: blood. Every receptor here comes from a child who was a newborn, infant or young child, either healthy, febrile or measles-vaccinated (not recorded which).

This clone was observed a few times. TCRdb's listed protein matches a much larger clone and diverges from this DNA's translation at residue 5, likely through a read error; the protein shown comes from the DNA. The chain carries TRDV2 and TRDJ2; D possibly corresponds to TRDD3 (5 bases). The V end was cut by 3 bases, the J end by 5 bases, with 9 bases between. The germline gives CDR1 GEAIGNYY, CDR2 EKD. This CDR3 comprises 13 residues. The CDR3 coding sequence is TGTGCCTGTGACTCCTGGGATACAGCACAACTCTTCTTT. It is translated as CACDSWDTAQLFF.

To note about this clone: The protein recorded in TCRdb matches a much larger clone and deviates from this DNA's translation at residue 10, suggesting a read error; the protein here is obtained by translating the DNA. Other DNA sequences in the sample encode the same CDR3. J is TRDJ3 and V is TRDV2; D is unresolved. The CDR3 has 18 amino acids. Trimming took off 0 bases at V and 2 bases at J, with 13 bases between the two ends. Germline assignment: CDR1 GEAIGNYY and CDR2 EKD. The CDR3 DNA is TGTGCCTGTGACACCGTCGGGGTGAGCCCCTGGGACACCCGACAGATGTTTTTC. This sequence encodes CACDTVGVSPWDTRQMFF.

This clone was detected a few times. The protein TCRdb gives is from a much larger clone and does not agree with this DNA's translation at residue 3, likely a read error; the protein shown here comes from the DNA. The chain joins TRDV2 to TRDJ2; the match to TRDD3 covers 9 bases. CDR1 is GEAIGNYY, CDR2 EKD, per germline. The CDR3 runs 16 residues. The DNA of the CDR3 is TGTGCCTATGACACCTTGGGGGATACTTTGACAGCACAACTCTTCTTT. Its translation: CAYDTLGDTLTAQLFF.

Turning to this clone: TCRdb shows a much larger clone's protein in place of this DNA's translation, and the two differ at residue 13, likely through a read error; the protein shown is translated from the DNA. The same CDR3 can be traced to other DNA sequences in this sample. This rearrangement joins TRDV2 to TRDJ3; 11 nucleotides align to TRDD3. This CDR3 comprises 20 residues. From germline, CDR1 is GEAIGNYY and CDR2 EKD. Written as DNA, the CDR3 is TGTGCCTGTGACACCGTCCTGGGGGATACAAGCTCCCGGGACACCCGACAGATGTTTTTC. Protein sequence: CACDTVLGDTSSRDTRQMFF.

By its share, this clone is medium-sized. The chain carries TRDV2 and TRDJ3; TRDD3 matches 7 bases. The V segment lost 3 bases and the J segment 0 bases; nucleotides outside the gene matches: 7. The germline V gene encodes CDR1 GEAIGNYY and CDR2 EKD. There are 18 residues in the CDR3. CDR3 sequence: CACDPLGVRSWDTRQMFF. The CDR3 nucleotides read TGTGCCTGTGACCCGCTGGGGGTCCGCTCCTGGGACACCCGACAGATGTTTTTC.

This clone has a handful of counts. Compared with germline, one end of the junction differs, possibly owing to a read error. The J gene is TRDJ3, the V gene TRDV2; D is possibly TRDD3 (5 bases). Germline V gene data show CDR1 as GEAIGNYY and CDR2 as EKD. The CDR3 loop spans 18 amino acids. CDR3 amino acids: CACDTGGFSSWDARQMFF. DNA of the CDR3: TGTGCCTGTGACACCGGTGGATTTAGCTCCTGGGACGCCCGACAGATGTTTTTC.

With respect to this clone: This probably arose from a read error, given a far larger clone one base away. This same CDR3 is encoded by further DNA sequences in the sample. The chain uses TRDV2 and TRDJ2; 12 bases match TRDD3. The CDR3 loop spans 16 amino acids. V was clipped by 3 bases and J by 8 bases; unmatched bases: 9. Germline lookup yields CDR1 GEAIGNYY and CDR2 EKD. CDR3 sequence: CACDPLGDTRTAQLFF. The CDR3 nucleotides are TGTGCCTGTGACCCACTGGGGGATACCCGGACGGCACAACTCTTCTTT.

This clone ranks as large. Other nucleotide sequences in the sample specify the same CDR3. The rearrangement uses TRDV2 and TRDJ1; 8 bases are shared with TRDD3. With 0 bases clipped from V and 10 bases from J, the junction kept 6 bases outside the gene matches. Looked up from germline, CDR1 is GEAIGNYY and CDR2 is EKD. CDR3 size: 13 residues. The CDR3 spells CACDTGWGSRLIF. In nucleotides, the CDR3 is TGTGCCTGTGACACCGGCTGGGGGAGTAGACTCATCTTT.

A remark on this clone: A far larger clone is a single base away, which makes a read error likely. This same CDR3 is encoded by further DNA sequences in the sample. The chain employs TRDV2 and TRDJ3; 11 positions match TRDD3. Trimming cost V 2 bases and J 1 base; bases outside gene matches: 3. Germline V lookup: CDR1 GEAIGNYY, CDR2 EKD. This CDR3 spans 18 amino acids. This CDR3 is CACDKLGDTSWDTRQMFF. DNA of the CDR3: TGTGCCTGTGACAAGCTGGGGGATACTTCCTGGGACACCCGACAGATGTTTTTC.

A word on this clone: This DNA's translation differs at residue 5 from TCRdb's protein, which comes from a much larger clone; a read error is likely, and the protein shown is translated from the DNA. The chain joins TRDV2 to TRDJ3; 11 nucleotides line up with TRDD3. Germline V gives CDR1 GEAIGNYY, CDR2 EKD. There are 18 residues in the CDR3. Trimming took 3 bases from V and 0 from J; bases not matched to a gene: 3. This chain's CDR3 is CACDGTGGYSWDTRQMFF. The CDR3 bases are TGTGCCTGTGACGGTACTGGGGGATACTCCTGGGACACCCGACAGATGTTTTTC.

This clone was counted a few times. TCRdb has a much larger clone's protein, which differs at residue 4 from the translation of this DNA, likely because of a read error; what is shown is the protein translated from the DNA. The CDR3: CACVTADPSWDTRQMFF. CDR3 bases: TGTGCCTGTGTCACCGCTGACCCCTCCTGGGACACCCGACAGATGTTTTTC. V is TRDV2 and J is TRDJ3, with D unresolved. The CDR3 runs to 17 residues. Per the germline V gene, CDR1 is GEAIGNYY and CDR2 is EKD.

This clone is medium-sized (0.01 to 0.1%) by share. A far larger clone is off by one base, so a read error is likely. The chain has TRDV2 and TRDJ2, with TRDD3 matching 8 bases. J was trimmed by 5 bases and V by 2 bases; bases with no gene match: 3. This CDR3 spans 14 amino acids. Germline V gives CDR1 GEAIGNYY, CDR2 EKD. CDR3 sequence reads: CACDILGATAQLFF. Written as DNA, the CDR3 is TGTGCCTGTGACATACTGGGGGCTACAGCACAACTCTTCTTT.

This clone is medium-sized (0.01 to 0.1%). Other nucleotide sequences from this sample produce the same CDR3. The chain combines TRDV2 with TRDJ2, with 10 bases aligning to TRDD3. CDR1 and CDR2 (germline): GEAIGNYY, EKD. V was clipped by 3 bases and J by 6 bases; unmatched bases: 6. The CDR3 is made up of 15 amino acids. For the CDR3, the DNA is TGTGCCTGTGACGCCTTACTGGGGGATTCAGCACAACTCTTCTTT. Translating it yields CACDALLGDSAQLFF.

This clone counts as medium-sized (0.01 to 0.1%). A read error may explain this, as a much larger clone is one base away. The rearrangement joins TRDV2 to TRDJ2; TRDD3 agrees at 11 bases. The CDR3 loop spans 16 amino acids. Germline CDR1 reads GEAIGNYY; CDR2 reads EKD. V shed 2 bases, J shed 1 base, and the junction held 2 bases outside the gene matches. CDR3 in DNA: TGTGCCTGTGACATACTGGGGGATAATTTGACAGCACAACTCTTCTTT. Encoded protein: CACDILGDNLTAQLFF.

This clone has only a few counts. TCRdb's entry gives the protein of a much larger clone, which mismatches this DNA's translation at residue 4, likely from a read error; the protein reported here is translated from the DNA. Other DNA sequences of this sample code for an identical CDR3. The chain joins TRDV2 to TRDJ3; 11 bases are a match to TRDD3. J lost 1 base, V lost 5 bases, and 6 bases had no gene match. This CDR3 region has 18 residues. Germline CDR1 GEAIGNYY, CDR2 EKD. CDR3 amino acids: CACGTGGYASWDTRQMFF. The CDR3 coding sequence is TGTGCCTGTGGCACTGGGGGATATGCGTCCTGGGACACCCGACAGATGTTTTTC.

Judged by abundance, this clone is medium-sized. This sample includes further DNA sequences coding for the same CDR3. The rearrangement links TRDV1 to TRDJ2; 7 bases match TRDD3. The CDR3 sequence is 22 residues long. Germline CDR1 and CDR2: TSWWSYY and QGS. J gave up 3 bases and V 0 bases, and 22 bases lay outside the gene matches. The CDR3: CALGELPLQLGVPSIVTAQLFF. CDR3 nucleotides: TGTGCTCTTGGGGAACTCCCACTACAGCTGGGGGTACCCTCTATTGTGACAGCACAACTCTTCTTT.

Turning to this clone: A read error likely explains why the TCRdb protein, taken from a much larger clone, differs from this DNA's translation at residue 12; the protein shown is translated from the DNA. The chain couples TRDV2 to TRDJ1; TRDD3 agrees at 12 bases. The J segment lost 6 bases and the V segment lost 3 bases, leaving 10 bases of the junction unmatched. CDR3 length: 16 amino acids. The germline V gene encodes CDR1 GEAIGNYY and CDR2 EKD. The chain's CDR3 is CACDLASGGYANKLIF. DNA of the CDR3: TGTGCCTGTGACCTCGCGTCTGGGGGATACGCCAATAAACTCATCTTT.

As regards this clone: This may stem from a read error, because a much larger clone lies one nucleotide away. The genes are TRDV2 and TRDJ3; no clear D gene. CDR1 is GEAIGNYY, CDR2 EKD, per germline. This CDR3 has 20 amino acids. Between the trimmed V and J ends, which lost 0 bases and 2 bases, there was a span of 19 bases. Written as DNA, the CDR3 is TGTGCCTGTGACACCGTTCAGGGTTTTACAAGCCCCTGGGACACCCGACAGATGTTTTTC. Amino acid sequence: CACDTVQGFTSPWDTRQMFF.

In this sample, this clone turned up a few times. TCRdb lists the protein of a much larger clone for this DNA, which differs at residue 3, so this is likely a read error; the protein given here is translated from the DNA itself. The CDR3 reads CARDSVGRSSWDTRQMFF. The CDR3 DNA sequence: TGTGCCCGTGACAGTGTCGGTAGGAGCTCCTGGGACACCCGACAGATGTTTTTC. The chain is built from TRDV2 and TRDJ3; no clear D gene. Germline CDR1 reads GEAIGNYY; CDR2 reads EKD. CDR3 length equals 18 residues.

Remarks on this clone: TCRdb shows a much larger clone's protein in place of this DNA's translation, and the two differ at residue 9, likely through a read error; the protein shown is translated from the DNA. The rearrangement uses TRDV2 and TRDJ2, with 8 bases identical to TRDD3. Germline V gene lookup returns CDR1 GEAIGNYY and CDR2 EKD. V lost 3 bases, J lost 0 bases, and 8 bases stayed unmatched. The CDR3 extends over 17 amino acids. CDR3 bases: TGTGCCTGTGACGCCATACTGGGGGCAGCTTTGACAGCACAACTCTTCTTT. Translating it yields CACDAILGAALTAQLFF.